Listed here is a single T cell receptor beta chain. Its antigen is not identified. Primers for the PCR totalled 60 Vbeta and 13 Jbeta. Data came from immunoSEQ multiplex PCR; TCRdb stores just in-frame clones and leaves some out. The sample carries 150,000 to 200,000 clones, over 65% recorded once. This entry comes from a study of cytomegalovirus exposure and HLA in healthy donors. Whole-study findings and limits: Relative to equally common others, HLA-associated TCR beta chains showed greater clonal expansion in a later analysis.

The V end was cut by 0 bases, the J end by 7 bases, with 8 bases between. Germline values: CDR1 SGHDT, CDR2 YYEEEE. This CDR3 is built from 13 residues. The chain recombines TRBV5-6 with TRBJ1-5; D call uncertain. The sequence was collected from a man aged 18-30 years in good health and CMV-seropositive. The sample comprised PBMCs. The CDR3 DNA reads as TGTGCCAGCAGCTTGGGAAGCCGCCAGCCCCAGCATTTT. Translated, it gives CASSLGSRQPQHF. Together with reference TRBV5-6 and TRBJ1-5, the CDR3 gives the full variable domain: DAGVTQSPTHLIKTRGQQVTLRCSPKSGHDTVSWYQQALGQGPQFIFQYYEEEERQRGNFPDRFSGHQFPNYSSELNVNALLLGDSALYLCASSLGSRQPQHFGDGTRLSIL.